This TCR beta chain was recorded in a study of shared clonotypes between healthy human individuals. The germline V gene encodes CDR1 SGHTA and CDR2 FQGNSA. The CDR3 has 14 residues. Trimming took 5 bases from V and 2 from J; bases not matched to a gene: 3. On this clone itself: Its matching antigen is unknown. The same CDR3 is also encoded by other DNA sequences in this sample.

Study-level findings and limits: Blood alone was sampled, and tissue repertoires likely differ.

Sequencing used immunoSEQ multiplex PCR; TCRdb keeps in-frame clones, though not all of them. The data contain approximately 2,300,000 clones, 85% to 95% of them singletons. The receptor comes from a man aged 18 to 30 in good health. Some clones in this sample may be carry-over from other donors' samples. Specimen: naive CD4+ T cells from PBMCs. The subset is: CD45RA+ positively selected. The J gene is TRBJ2-7, the V gene TRBV7-2, with TRBD2 identical over 10 bases. This CDR3 is CASSVSGRAYEQYF. The CDR3, as DNA: TGTGCCAGCAGCGTAAGCGGGAGGGCCTACGAGCAGTACTTC.